This TCR beta chain was observed in a study of CD4+ T cells in melanoma. The CDR3 runs 17 residues. Trimming removed 0 bases from V and 3 bases from J, with 16 bases in between. Looked up from germline, CDR1 is LGHNA and CDR2 is YNFKEQ. Regarding this clone: Its antigen is not identified.

The table came from immunoSEQ multiplex PCR; TCRdb's copy has only in-frame clones and leaves some out. The data hold some 110,000 clones, with around 93% observed a single time. Overall study results and limits: CD8+ T cell, macrophage and B cell function reportedly correlated with neoantigen-specific CD4+ T cells.

This sequence was found in a human donor with melanoma. J is TRBJ2-3 and V is TRBV4-2; D is uncertain. Sample: peripheral blood. CDR3 DNA: TGTGCCAGCAGCCAAGAGGCGGCGGAGACTGGAACAGATACGCAGTATTTT. Its protein is CASSQEAAETGTDTQYF.